The next 29 T cell receptor beta chains were all read from a single sample in a study of regulatory T cells in long-lasting Graves disease. Sequencing libraries for TCR beta were prepared with iRepertoire HTBI primers and Arm-PCR of CDR3 regions. TCRdb ran MiXCR on the multiplex PCR reads and lists one entry per CDR3 protein. The sample has 400,000 to 500,000 distinct CDR3 sequences, roughly 23% seen once. Time point: persistent/refractory GD, antithyroid drugs over 5 years with positive TRAb. The TCR library was made from RNA extracted from PBMCs. The sequencing used peripheral blood mononuclear cells (PBMCs), collected when the disease was refractory, from a patient treated with antithyroid drugs. All receptors derive from a female donor with Graves disease.

J is TRBJ2-2 and V is TRBV10-2, with 7 bases fitting TRBD1. Germline V gene data show CDR1 as WSHSY and CDR2 as SAAADI. The trim removed 6 bases at V and 2 bases at J, leaving 6 bases unmatched. This CDR3 is 15 amino acids long. The CDR3 here is CASRRGRQNTGELFF. In DNA, the CDR3 is TGCGCCAGCAGGAGGGGGCGGCAAAACACCGGGGAGCTGTTTTTT.

In this sample, this clonotype turned up a few times. The chain combines TRBV28 with TRBJ2-2; 7 bases line up with TRBD2. Germline-derived CDR1 and CDR2 are MDHEN and SYDVKM. The CDR3 spans 17 residues. The trim removed 5 bases at V and 4 bases at J, leaving 13 bases unmatched. The CDR3 is CASSRARLAEITGELFF. DNA of the CDR3: TGTGCCAGCAGTAGGGCTAGGCTAGCGGAGATCACCGGGGAGCTGTTTTTT.

The chain uses TRBV4-1 and TRBJ1-1; a possible D gene is TRBD1 (6 bases). V lost 0 bases and J 0 bases, leaving 17 bases between the germline ends. The CDR3 loop spans 18 amino acids. Per the germline V gene, CDR1 is MGHRA and CDR2 is YSYEKL. The CDR3, as DNA: TGCGCCAGCAGCCAAGATCGAGGGACAAGCGGCATGAACACTGAAGCTTTCTTT. Its translation is CASSQDRGTSGMNTEAFF.

This sequence joins TRBV4-1 and TRBJ1-5; D not certain. Germline lookup yields CDR1 MGHRA and CDR2 YSYEKL. Trimming took 1 base from V and 3 from J, leaving 4 bases between them. The CDR3 consists of 13 residues. The CDR3 protein is CASSQVDNQPQHF. DNA of the CDR3: TGCGCCAGCAGCCAAGTTGACAATCAGCCCCAGCATTTT.

The chain is built from TRBV20-1 and TRBJ2-1, with a possible D match to TRBD2 (5 bases). V was cut by 3 bases and J by 6 bases, with 18 bases left in between. Germline V lookup: CDR1 DFQATT, CDR2 SNEGSKA (reference sequence). The CDR3 totals 15 residues. CDR3 loop: CSARDLRGETNEQFF. For the CDR3, the DNA is TGCAGTGCTAGGGACCTTCGGGGTGAGACCAATGAGCAGTTCTTC.

The chain couples TRBV9 to TRBJ1-5; D might be TRBD1 (6 bases). The V gene's germline CDR1 is SGDLS and CDR2 YYNGEE. V lost 1 base to trimming and J lost 9 bases, with 14 bases between them. The CDR3 runs 14 residues. CDR3 in amino acids: CASSVTGALGPQHF. CDR3 coding DNA: TGTGCCAGCAGCGTAACGGGGGCTCTTGGGCCCCAGCATTTT.

V usage is TRBV6-2 or TRBV6-3 and J usage is TRBJ2-7; 9 positions agree with TRBD2. V dropped 8 bases and J dropped 3; count of bases not matched to a gene: 8. CDR3 length equals 14 residues. The germline gives CDR1 MNHEY, CDR2 SVGEGT. CDR3 protein: CASGSTSGFYEQYF. In nucleotides, the CDR3 is TGTGCCAGCGGGTCCACTAGCGGGTTCTACGAGCAGTACTTC.

This clonotype was picked up many times. The chain carries TRBV27 and TRBJ2-7, with D possibly matching TRBD2 (5 bases). CDR1 is MNHEY, CDR2 SMNVEV, per germline (reference sequence). The CDR3 has 16 amino acids. The ends were cut back, 6 bases at V and 0 bases at J, with 18 bases in the middle. The chain's CDR3 is CASSRSGGYSSYEQYF. The CDR3 DNA sequence: TGTGCCAGCAGCCGCTCCGGCGGGTATAGCTCCTACGAGCAGTACTTC.

This clonotype was seen at least ten times. The CDR3 bases are TGCAGTGCTATGAGGGACAGATCTGAAGCTTTCTTT. The encoded protein is CSAMRDRSEAFF. The chain couples TRBV20-1 to TRBJ1-1; 7 bases fit TRBD1. There are 12 residues in the CDR3. Per germline, CDR1 DFQATT and CDR2 SNEGSKA (reference sequence). V shed 4 bases, J shed 6 bases, and the junction held 5 bases outside the gene matches.

This clonotype was recorded many times. The CDR3 reads CASTPHRDRYYEQYF. CDR3 in DNA: TGTGCCAGCACCCCCCACCGGGACAGATACTACGAGCAGTACTTC. The rearrangement links TRBV6-1 to TRBJ2-7, with 7 positions matching TRBD1. The germline V gene encodes CDR1 MNHNS and CDR2 SASEGT. The CDR3 is made up of 15 amino acids. J lost 3 bases, V lost 7 bases, and 12 bases had no gene match.

This clonotype was seen ten or more times. The chain recombines TRBV13 with TRBJ2-2, with 10 bases that match TRBD2. V lost 3 bases to trimming and J lost 6 bases; unmatched junction nucleotides: 4. CDR3 length equals 15 residues. Germline CDR1 reads PRHDT; CDR2 reads FYEKMQ (reference sequence). In DNA, the CDR3 is TGTGCCAGCAGCTTTGAAGCGGGAGGGCCCGGGGAGCTGTTTTTT. Residues: CASSFEAGGPGELFF.

The chain recombines TRBV5-1 with TRBJ2-3; 8 bases are a match to TRBD2. The CDR3 sequence is 15 residues long. With V trimmed by 2 bases and J by 6 bases, 8 bases remained unmatched. CDR1 is SGHRS, CDR2 YFSETQ, per germline. This CDR3 is CASSLTGGPVDTQYF. For the CDR3, the DNA is TGCGCCAGCAGCTTAACGGGAGGGCCTGTGGATACGCAGTATTTT.

In its sample, this clonotype was seen once. With a far larger clone one base away, a read error is the likely cause. This sequence joins TRBV7-8 and TRBJ1-2; D might be TRBD1 (5 bases). Trimming shortened V by 5 bases and J by 4 bases, and 14 bases separated the two germline ends. Germline CDR1 is SGHVS and CDR2 is FQNEAQ. CDR3 length: 14 amino acids. This CDR3 is CASSIGARPYGYTF. DNA for the CDR3: TGTGCCAGCAGCATTGGGGCCCGACCCTATGGCTACACCTTC.

This clonotype was counted at least ten times. The chain links TRBV18 to TRBJ2-5, with no clear D. The ends were cut back, 2 bases at V and 2 bases at J, with 6 bases in the middle. The CDR3 consists of 13 residues. Germline CDR1 is KGHSH and CDR2 is LQKENI. CDR3 region: CASSPKRQETQYF. In nucleotides, the CDR3 is TGTGCCAGCTCACCAAAGAGGCAAGAGACCCAGTACTTC.

This rearrangement joins TRBV2 to TRBJ1-5, with no clear D. The CDR3 covers 14 residues. V was cut by 1 base and J by 8 bases, with 12 bases left in between. CDR1 SNHLY and CDR2 FYNNEI come from the germline V gene. The CDR3 spells CASSEDSFWEPQHF. The DNA for the CDR3 is TGTGCCAGCAGTGAAGATTCTTTCTGGGAGCCCCAGCATTTT.

This chain joins TRBV30 and TRBJ2-7; D uncertain. This CDR3 contains 15 residues. Germline lookup yields CDR1 GTSNPN and CDR2 SVGIG (reference sequence). The ends were cut back, 2 bases at V and 3 bases at J, with 17 bases in the middle. CDR3 DNA: TGTGCCTGGAGTCCCCAATTAGGGCAGATCTACGAGCAGTACTTC. Translated, it gives CAWSPQLGQIYEQYF.

A remark on this clonotype: A much bigger clone sits one base away, suggesting this may be a read error. The chain joins TRBV6-2 or TRBV6-3 to TRBJ2-7, with 7 positions matching TRBD1. Germline assignment: CDR1 MNHEY and CDR2 SVGEGT. The CDR3 has 16 residues. The V and J ends lost 2 bases and 0 bases, in that order; junction bases with no gene match: 7. The CDR3 DNA sequence: TGTGCCAGCAGTTACCCGACAGGGAGCCACTCCTACGAGCAGTACTTC. Translation gives CASSYPTGSHSYEQYF.

This chain joins TRBV11-2 and TRBJ2-7; D is unclear. V lost 1 base, J lost 4 bases, and 20 bases lay in between. Germline V gene lookup returns CDR1 SGHAT and CDR2 FQNNGV. CDR3 size: 17 residues. For the CDR3, the DNA is TGTGCCAGCAGCTTAGCTCTCTACCAAGCCGATAGTTACGAGCAGTACTTC. This encodes CASSLALYQADSYEQYF.

The chain uses TRBV6-4 and TRBJ1-5, with D uncertain. Germline values: CDR1 MRHNA, CDR2 SNTAGT. The CDR3 loop spans 10 amino acids. Trimming took 6 bases from V and 12 from J, leaving 9 bases between them. The CDR3 loop is CASSNPFQHF. The DNA of the CDR3 is TGTGCCAGCAGCAATCCATTCCAGCATTTT.

This clonotype has a count of ten or more. The V and J genes are TRBV20-1 and TRBJ1-2, with D hard to call. The CDR3 covers 11 residues. The V and J ends lost 3 bases and 4 bases respectively, with 6 bases between them. CDR1 is DFQATT, CDR2 SNEGSKA, per germline (reference sequence). CDR3 coding DNA: TGCAGTGCTAGGACTCTCTATGGCTACACCTTC. Amino acids: CSARTLYGYTF.

V gene TRBV20-1 combines with J gene TRBJ1-3; D uncertain. V shed 0 bases and J shed 0 bases, with 9 bases lying between them. The CDR3 length is 15 residues. The germline V gene encodes CDR1 DFQATT and CDR2 SNEGSKA (reference sequence). The CDR3 bases are TGCAGTGCTAGAGATAATCAGGCCTCTGGAAACACCATATATTTT. Translating it yields CSARDNQASGNTIYF.

This clonotype showed up just a few times. V gene TRBV4-1 combines with J gene TRBJ2-1; D may match TRBD1 or TRBD2 (6 bases each). Trimming shortened V by 3 bases and J by 0 bases, and 12 bases separated the two germline ends. Germline V CDR1 and CDR2: MGHRA, YSYEKL. This CDR3 region has 16 residues. This CDR3 reads CASSQGGQSSYNEQFF. CDR3 coding DNA: TGCGCCAGCAGCCAGGGGGGACAAAGCTCCTACAATGAGCAGTTCTTC.

In its sample, this clonotype was seen once. V usage is TRBV6-1 and J usage is TRBJ2-3, with 8 bases fitting TRBD2. The V segment lost 3 bases and the J segment 2 bases; nucleotides outside the gene matches: 13. Germline loops: CDR1 MNHNS, CDR2 SASEGT. This CDR3 comprises 18 residues. In nucleotides, the CDR3 is TGTGCCAGCAGTGACGTTACCTTTAGCGGGACGAACACAGATACGCAGTATTTT. Its protein product is CASSDVTFSGTNTDTQYF.

This clonotype was detected only a few times. The chain carries TRBV9 and TRBJ2-7; 9 nucleotides match TRBD1. Germline CDR1 reads SGDLS; CDR2 reads YYNGEE. The CDR3 has 16 residues. Germline trimming cut 3 bases from V and 6 bases from J; bases unmatched to any gene: 13. The CDR3 DNA reads as TGTGCCAGCAGCGGGCCAACCGGGACAGGGATGCGCGAGCAGTACTTC. Translation gives CASSGPTGTGMREQYF.

This clonotype was detected only a few times. The chain is built from TRBV6-1 and TRBJ2-2; 7 nucleotides agree with TRBD2. Looked up from germline, CDR1 is MNHNS and CDR2 is SASEGT. V lost 7 bases to trimming and J lost 4 bases; unmatched junction nucleotides: 9. The CDR3 totals 15 residues. This CDR3 is CASITFRGVTGELFF. The CDR3 DNA reads as TGTGCCAGCATCACCTTCCGGGGGGTCACCGGGGAGCTGTTTTTT.

This clonotype was observed many times. The chain uses TRBV3-1 and TRBJ1-4; D gene unclear. CDR1 is LGHDT, CDR2 YNNKEL, per germline (reference sequence). V lost 7 bases and J lost 8, with 20 bases in between. The CDR3 has 15 amino acids. The CDR3 DNA reads as TGTGCCAGCAAGAAGACCGGGGTTGGCGTAGAAAAACTGTTTTTT. Translated: CASKKTGVGVEKLFF.

This clonotype has just a few counts. The V and J genes are TRBV19 and TRBJ2-2; no clear D gene. Germline CDR1 and CDR2: LNHDA and SQIVND (reference sequence). V gave up 4 bases and J gave up 5 bases, with 5 bases separating them. This CDR3 has 12 amino acids. For the CDR3, the DNA is TGTGCCAGTAGTACTGAGACCGGGGAGCTGTTTTTT. Its protein product is CASSTETGELFF.

The chain combines TRBV20-1 with TRBJ2-1; TRBD1 matches 10 bases. The V and J ends lost 5 bases and 7 bases, in that order; junction bases with no gene match: 17. CDR1 is DFQATT, CDR2 SNEGSKA, per germline (reference sequence). This CDR3 comprises 17 residues. CDR3 sequence (DNA): TGCAGTGCTCCCCGACCCCCGGGACAGGGGTACCGGAATGAGCAGTTCTTC. Translation gives CSAPRPPGQGYRNEQFF.

This chain joins TRBV28 and TRBJ2-1; 8 bases agree with TRBD1. The CDR3 length is 16 residues. With 4 bases clipped from V and 5 bases from J, the junction kept 10 bases outside the gene matches. The germline gives CDR1 MDHEN, CDR2 SYDVKM. CDR3 sequence (DNA): TGTGCCAGCAGTTCGATCCCGGGACAGGCACACAATGAGCAGTTCTTC. As protein: CASSSIPGQAHNEQFF.